These 20 T cell receptor beta chains were all obtained from the same sample, sequenced in a study of T-cell memory formation after mild COVID-19. TCRdb reprocessed the 5' RACE reads via MiXCR and lists one record per CDR3 protein. The sample shows around 62,000 distinct CDR3 sequences, approximately 30% of them seen only once. The sequencing input was PBMCs or a T cell subset sorted from them (not recorded which). The receptor source for this set is a man aged 18 to 30 who had mild COVID-19 (a few samples of this study predate the infection). Cell type and time point are not known.

J is TRBJ2-7 and V is TRBV7-9; D might be TRBD2 (5 bases). V dropped 5 bases and J dropped 3 bases, with 14 bases sitting between them. CDR3 length: 14 amino acids. Germline V gene sequence: CDR1 SEHNR, CDR2 FQNEAQ (reference sequence). The CDR3 spells CASSGGLYSYEQYF. DNA of the CDR3: TGTGCCAGCAGCGGAGGCCTTTACAGCTACGAGCAGTACTTC.

In its sample, this clonotype was seen a few times. The chain has TRBV7-9 and TRBJ2-5, with D hard to call. The CDR3 length is 15 residues. CDR1 is SEHNR and CDR2 is FQNEAQ in the germline V gene (reference sequence). Trimming stripped 5 bases from V and 5 bases from J, with 18 bases between. This CDR3 is CASSAYRDPVETQYF. For the CDR3, the DNA is TGTGCCAGCAGCGCCTACCGAGACCCCGTGGAGACCCAGTACTTC. Looking up the rest from reference TRBV7-9 and TRBJ2-5 gives the full variable domain: DTGVSQNPRHKITKRGQNVTFRCDPISEHNRLYWYRQTLGQGPEFLTYFQNEAQLEKSRLLSDRFSAERPKGSFSTLEIQRTEQGDSAMYLCASSAYRDPVETQYFGPGTRLLVL.

The V and J genes are TRBV7-9 and TRBJ1-1; 9 bases match TRBD1. Trimming at V came to 5 bases and at J to 6 bases, leaving 10 bases not matched to a gene. CDR1 and CDR2 from the germline V gene are SEHNR and FQNEAQ (reference sequence). The CDR3 runs 15 residues. The CDR3 nucleotides are TGTGCCAGCAGCCGTCCCGGGACAGGGCCCGCTGAAGCTTTCTTT. This sequence encodes CASSRPGTGPAEAFF.

CDR3 nucleotides: TGTGCCAGCAGCCCAGACAGGGGGCGAGCCGGGGAGCTGTTTTTT. Residues: CASSPDRGRAGELFF. This chain connects TRBV7-9 to TRBJ2-2; TRBD1 matches at 10 bases. From germline, CDR1 is SEHNR and CDR2 FQNEAQ (reference sequence). Unmatched junction bases numbered 6, after V lost 5 bases and J lost 6 bases. The CDR3 totals 15 residues.

The rearrangement joins TRBV4-1 to TRBJ2-4; a possible D gene is TRBD2 (6 bases). The V gene's germline CDR1 is MGHRA and CDR2 YSYEKL. This CDR3 region has 16 residues. V was pared by 2 bases and J by 0 bases, with 11 bases between. The DNA of the CDR3 is TGCGCCAGCAGCCAATGGAGGGGCCTAGCCAAAAACATTCAGTACTTC. Its translation: CASSQWRGLAKNIQYF.

This chain uses TRBV7-9 with TRBJ2-2; D unclear. The CDR3 runs 12 residues. Trimming cost V 2 bases and J 6 bases, with 4 bases left between them. The germline V gene has CDR1 SEHNR and CDR2 FQNEAQ (reference sequence). The CDR3 DNA sequence: TGTGCCAGCAGCTTATTCCCCGGGGAGCTGTTTTTT. It translates to CASSLFPGELFF.

This clonotype was observed a handful of times. The CDR3 reads CASSPPGLGNTIYF. In DNA, the CDR3 is TGTGCCAGCAGTCCCCCGGGACTTGGAAACACCATATATTTT. The genes are TRBV7-9 and TRBJ1-3; maybe TRBD1 (5 bases). Trimming left V 6 bases short and J 3 bases short, with 12 bases between. Germline V gene sequence: CDR1 SEHNR, CDR2 FQNEAQ (reference sequence). This CDR3 has 14 amino acids.

The CDR3 DNA sequence: TGTGCCAGCAGAGTCTACGAGCAGTACGTC. It is translated as CASRVYEQYV. V usage is TRBV7-9 and J usage is TRBJ2-7; D is unclear. The V end was cut by 6 bases, the J end by 3 bases, with 3 bases between. CDR3 length: 10 residues. Per germline, CDR1 SEHNR and CDR2 FQNEAQ (reference sequence).

The chain recombines TRBV10-3 with TRBJ1-3, with D hard to call. CDR3 length: 16 amino acids. Trimming took off 10 bases at V and 1 base at J, with 20 bases between the two ends. Per germline, CDR1 ENHRY and CDR2 SYGVKD. The DNA for the CDR3 is TGTGCCACCCTAGACCGCCTCATGTTATCTGGAAACACCATATATTTT. This translates into CATLDRLMLSGNTIYF.

This clonotype showed up just a few times. The rearrangement links TRBV6-2 or TRBV6-3 to TRBJ1-1; no firm D call. Germline V gene data show CDR1 as MNHEY and CDR2 as SVGEGT. V gave up 3 bases and J gave up 1 base, with 12 bases separating them. This CDR3 is 15 amino acids long. CDR3 nucleotide sequence: TGTGCCAGCAGTTATCTTCTTACTGGGAACACTGAAGCTTTCTTT. The encoded protein is CASSYLLTGNTEAFF.

This clonotype was observed many times. The chain is built from TRBV9 and TRBJ2-2; D remains unclear. The CDR3 spans 12 residues. Deletions cut 0 bases from V and 4 bases from J, with 1 base between. Germline CDR1 SGDLS, CDR2 YYNGEE. DNA for the CDR3: TGTGCCAGCAGCGTAGGCACCGGGGAGCTGTTTTTT. It yields the protein CASSVGTGELFF.

In its sample, this clonotype is medium-sized. The chain links TRBV9 to TRBJ2-5; D is perhaps TRBD2 (6 bases). Germline assignment: CDR1 SGDLS and CDR2 YYNGEE. The ends were cut back, 3 bases at V and 1 base at J, with 10 bases in the middle. The CDR3 loop spans 14 amino acids. DNA of the CDR3: TGTGCCAGCAGCGATTCGGGGGTCCAAGAGACCCAGTACTTC. Residues: CASSDSGVQETQYF.

This clonotype was detected only a few times. The chain combines TRBV6-5 with TRBJ2-7; 9 positions agree with TRBD1. CDR1 is MNHEY and CDR2 is SVGAGI in the germline V gene. CDR3 length: 15 residues. V was clipped by 5 bases and J by 0 bases; unmatched bases: 5. The CDR3 region is CASSPGQGASYEQYV. The CDR3 DNA follows: TGTGCCAGCAGTCCGGGACAGGGCGCCTCCTACGAGCAGTACGTC.

This clonotype was recorded at least ten times. The chain is built from TRBV4-3 and TRBJ2-7; 9 nucleotides line up with TRBD2. This CDR3 contains 16 residues. V lost 0 bases to trimming and J lost 1 base; unmatched junction nucleotides: 4. Germline values: CDR1 LGHNA, CDR2 YSLEER. CDR3 DNA sequence: TGCGCCAGCAGCCAAGAATTTAGCGGGGGTTCCTACGAGCAGTACTTC. Encoded protein: CASSQEFSGGSYEQYF.

This clonotype came up many times. The gene calls are TRBV11-2 and TRBJ2-5; D is unclear. Deletions cut 1 base from V and 2 bases from J, with 8 bases between. Germline V gives CDR1 SGHAT, CDR2 FQNNGV. This CDR3 region has 14 residues. CDR3 protein: CASSLAARQETQYF. In nucleotides, the CDR3 is TGTGCCAGCAGCTTAGCTGCCAGACAAGAGACCCAGTACTTC.

The chain joins TRBV5-1 to TRBJ1-1; 7 nucleotides match TRBD1. Germline trimming cut 7 bases from V and 7 bases from J; bases unmatched to any gene: 7. This CDR3 is 12 amino acids long. Germline V gene data show CDR1 as SGHRS and CDR2 as YFSETQ. Here the CDR3 DNA reads TGCGCCAGCTCGGGACAGCCTAATGAAGCTTTCTTT. As protein: CASSGQPNEAFF.

The rearrangement links TRBV5-1 to TRBJ2-3; D is uncertain. CDR3 length: 13 amino acids. V was pared by 1 base and J by 4 bases, with 7 bases between. Germline lookup yields CDR1 SGHRS and CDR2 YFSETQ. The CDR3 DNA reads TGCGCCAGCAGCTTGTGGTCCGCAGATACGCAGTATTTT. Translation: CASSLWSADTQYF.

This chain connects TRBV5-5 to TRBJ2-3; 11 bases match TRBD1. This CDR3 comprises 17 residues. Germline values: CDR1 SGHKS, CDR2 YYEKEE (reference sequence). The V gene end was trimmed by 4 bases and the J gene end by 0 bases; junction bases not matched to a gene: 7. The CDR3 nucleotides read TGTGCCAGCAGCATAGGGACAGGGGGATTTAGCACAGATACGCAGTATTTT. This translates into CASSIGTGGFSTDTQYF.

The chain employs TRBV6-5 and TRBJ2-5; D is ambiguous. V lost 7 bases to trimming and J lost 5 bases, with 8 bases between them. The CDR3 is 11 residues long. Germline CDR1 is MNHEY and CDR2 is SVGAGI. The CDR3 spells CASIHGETQYF. The CDR3 region has the DNA TGTGCCAGCATCCACGGGGAGACCCAGTACTTC.

The V and J genes are TRBV7-9 and TRBJ1-1; D not resolved. CDR1 SEHNR and CDR2 FQNEAQ come from the germline V gene (reference sequence). This CDR3 region has 14 residues. The V end was cut by 1 base, the J end by 5 bases, with 11 bases between. CDR3 loop: CASSLDTPATEAFF. CDR3 DNA sequence: TGTGCCAGCAGCTTAGATACTCCAGCGACTGAAGCTTTCTTT.